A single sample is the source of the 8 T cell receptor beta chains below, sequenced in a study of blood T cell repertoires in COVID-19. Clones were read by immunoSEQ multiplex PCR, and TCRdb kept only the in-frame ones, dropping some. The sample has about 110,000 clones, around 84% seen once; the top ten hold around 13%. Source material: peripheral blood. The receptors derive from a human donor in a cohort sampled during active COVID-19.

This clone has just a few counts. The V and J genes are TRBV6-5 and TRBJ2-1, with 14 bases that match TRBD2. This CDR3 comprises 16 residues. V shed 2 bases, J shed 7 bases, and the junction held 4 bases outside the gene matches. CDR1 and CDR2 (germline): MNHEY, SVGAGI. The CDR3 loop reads CASSYTGLAGGNEQFF. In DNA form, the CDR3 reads TGTGCCAGCAGTTACACCGGACTAGCGGGGGGAAATGAGCAGTTCTTC.

CDR3 amino acids: CASSKPGNTEAFF. The CDR3 nucleotides are TGTGCCAGCAGCAAACCAGGGAACACTGAAGCTTTCTTT. V and J are TRBV5-4 and TRBJ1-1; D is unresolved. The germline V gene has CDR1 SGHNT and CDR2 YYREEE (reference sequence). Trimming removed 4 bases at V and 1 base at J, with 8 bases between. There are 13 residues in the CDR3.

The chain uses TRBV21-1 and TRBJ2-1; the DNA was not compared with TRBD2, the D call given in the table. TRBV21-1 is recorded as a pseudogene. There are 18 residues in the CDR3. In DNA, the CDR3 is TGTGCCAGCAGCTTAACTCTCCGGACTAGCGGGGGGGCCAATGAGCAGTTCTTC. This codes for CASSLTLRTSGGANEQFF.

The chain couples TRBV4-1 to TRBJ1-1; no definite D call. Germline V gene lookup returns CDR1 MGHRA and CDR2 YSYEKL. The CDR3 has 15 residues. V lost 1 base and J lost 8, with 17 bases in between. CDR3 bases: TGCGCCAGCAGCCAAGGTTGGTGGGCACCCGGAGAAGCTTTCTTT. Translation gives CASSQGWWAPGEAFF.

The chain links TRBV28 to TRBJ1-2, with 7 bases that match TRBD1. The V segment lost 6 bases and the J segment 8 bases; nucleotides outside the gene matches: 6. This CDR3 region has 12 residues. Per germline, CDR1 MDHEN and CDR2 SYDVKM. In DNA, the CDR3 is TGTGCCAGCAGCCGAGGGGGCGGCGGCTACACCTTC. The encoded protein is CASSRGGGGYTF.

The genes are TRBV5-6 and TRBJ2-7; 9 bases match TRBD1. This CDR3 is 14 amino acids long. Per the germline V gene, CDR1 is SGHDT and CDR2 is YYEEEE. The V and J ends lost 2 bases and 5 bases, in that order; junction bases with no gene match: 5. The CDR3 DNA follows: TGTGCCAGCAGCTTCCGGGACAGGGTGGACGAGCAGTACTTC. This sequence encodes CASSFRDRVDEQYF.

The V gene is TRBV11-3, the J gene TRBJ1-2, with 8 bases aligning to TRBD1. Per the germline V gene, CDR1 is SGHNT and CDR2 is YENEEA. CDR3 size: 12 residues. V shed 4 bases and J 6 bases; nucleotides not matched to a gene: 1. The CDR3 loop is CASSSQGDGYTF. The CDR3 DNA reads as TGTGCCAGCAGCTCACAGGGGGATGGCTACACCTTC.

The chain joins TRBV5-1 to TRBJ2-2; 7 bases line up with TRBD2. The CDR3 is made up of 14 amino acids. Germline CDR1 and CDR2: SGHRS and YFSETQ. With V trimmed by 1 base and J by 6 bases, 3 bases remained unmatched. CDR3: CASSLRGEAGELFF. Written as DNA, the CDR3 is TGCGCCAGCAGCTTGCGGGGGGAAGCCGGGGAGCTGTTTTTT.